This TCR beta chain originates from a study of cytomegalovirus exposure and HLA in healthy donors. Points from the study as a whole: Certain sequence variants were highly shared and formed a cluster, and this cluster was likely a sequencing artifact. Fewer N-insertions than the roughly 630-donor mean were reportedly shown by an Asian-associated ancestry cluster in a later analysis.

As regards this clone: Its specificity is not known.

This CDR3 has 19 residues. Germline CDR1 reads SGHTA; CDR2 reads FQGNSA. Trimming stripped 2 bases from V and 9 bases from J, with 26 bases between. The PCR contained 60 Vbeta and 13 Jbeta primers. Using immunoSEQ multiplex PCR, the repertoire was profiled, and TCRdb retains in-frame clones only, with some absent. The repertoire includes about 140,000 clones, approximately 9% of them detected once, and roughly 1.9% sits in the top ten. V usage is TRBV7-2 and J usage is TRBJ1-6; D is ambiguous. The specimen sequenced was PBMCs. The origin of this receptor is a male donor in good health and CMV-seronegative. Here the CDR3 DNA reads TGTGCCAGCAGCTTAATGTCCAAACCTCCCCGGCAGTCTAGTTCACCCCTCCACTTT. Translating gives CASSLMSKPPRQSSSPLHF.